Here is one T cell receptor beta chain with its context. Each donor was a healthy Caucasian. CDR1 DFQATT and CDR2 SNEGSKA come from the germline V gene (reference sequence). The CDR3 is made up of 12 amino acids. V dropped 3 bases and J dropped 3 bases, with 6 bases sitting between them. This sample stems from a study of identical twins. Unique molecular identifiers were in the cDNA, with template-switch universal primer binding. MiXCR was run by TCRdb on the 5' RACE reads, yielding one entry per CDR3 protein. The sample records about 1.7 million distinct CDR3 sequences, around 29% being singletons. Input material: cord blood. V and J are TRBV20-1 and TRBJ1-5, with a weak D call TRBD1 (6 bases). This TCR was recovered from a newborn girl in good health. The DNA for the CDR3 is TGCAGTGCTAGGGGGGCCAATCAGCCCCAGCATTTT. Its protein is CSARGANQPQHF.